The sequence of this T cell receptor beta chain was determined in a study of cytomegalovirus exposure and HLA in healthy donors. Study conclusions and caveats: TCR beta V- and J-gene trimming was later associated with a missense DCLRE1C variant. Previous analysis showed most TCR beta V segments were productive about 87% or about 30% of the time.

Only a few counts were recorded for this clone. Its antigen is unidentified. Trimming took off 7 bases at V and 0 bases at J, with 15 bases between the two ends. CDR1 is SQVTM, CDR2 ANQGSEA, per germline. This CDR3 is 14 amino acids long. The PCR had 60 Vbeta and 13 Jbeta primers. In the authors' workflow: An analysis performed later counted about 80 million unique TCR beta chains (approximately 10 million of them shared). Assay: immunoSEQ multiplex PCR; the TCRdb copy retains only in-frame clones and omits some. From that table come the V and J calls and clone size; the DNA was used to work out D and trimming. The sample has 150,000 or so clones, about 76% seen once; the top ten hold around 3.6%.

The chain couples TRBV29-1 to TRBJ2-5; TRBD1 is a possible D gene (6 bases). The receptor was derived from a male donor in good health and CMV-seronegative. The specimen was PBMCs. Here the CDR3 reads CSAGVGGYQETQYF. The CDR3 coding sequence is TGCAGCGCTGGCGTTGGGGGCTACCAAGAGACCCAGTACTTC.